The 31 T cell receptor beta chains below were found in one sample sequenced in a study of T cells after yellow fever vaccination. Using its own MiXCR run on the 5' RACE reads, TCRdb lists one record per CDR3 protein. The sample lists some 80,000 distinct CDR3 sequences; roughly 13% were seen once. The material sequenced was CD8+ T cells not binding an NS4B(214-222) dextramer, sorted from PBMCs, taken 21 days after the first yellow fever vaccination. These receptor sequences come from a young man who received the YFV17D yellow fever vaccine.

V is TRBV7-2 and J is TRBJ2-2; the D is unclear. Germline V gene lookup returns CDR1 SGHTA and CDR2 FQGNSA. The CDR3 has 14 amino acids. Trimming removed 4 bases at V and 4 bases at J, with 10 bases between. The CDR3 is CASSSLDLTGELFF. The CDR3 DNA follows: TGTGCCAGCAGCTCATTAGACCTCACCGGGGAGCTGTTTTTT.

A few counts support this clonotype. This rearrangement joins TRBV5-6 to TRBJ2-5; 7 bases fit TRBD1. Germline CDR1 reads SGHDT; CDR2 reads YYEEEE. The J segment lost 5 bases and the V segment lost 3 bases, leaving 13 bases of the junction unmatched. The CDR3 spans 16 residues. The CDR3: CASSWLTGYETETQYF. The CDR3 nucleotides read TGTGCCAGCAGCTGGTTGACAGGGTATGAGACGGAGACCCAGTACTTC.

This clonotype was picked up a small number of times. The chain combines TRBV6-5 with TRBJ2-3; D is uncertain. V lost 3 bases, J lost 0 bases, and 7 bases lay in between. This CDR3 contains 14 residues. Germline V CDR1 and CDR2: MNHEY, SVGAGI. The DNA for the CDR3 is TGTGCCAGCAGTTATGGATCTAGCACAGATACGCAGTATTTT. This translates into CASSYGSSTDTQYF.

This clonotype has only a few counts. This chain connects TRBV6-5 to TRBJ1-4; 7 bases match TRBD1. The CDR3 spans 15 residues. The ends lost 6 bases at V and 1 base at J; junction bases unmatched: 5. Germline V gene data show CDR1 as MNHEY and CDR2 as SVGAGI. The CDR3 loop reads CASRYRDRTNEKLFF. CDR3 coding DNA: TGTGCCAGCAGGTACCGGGACAGAACTAATGAAAAACTGTTTTTT.

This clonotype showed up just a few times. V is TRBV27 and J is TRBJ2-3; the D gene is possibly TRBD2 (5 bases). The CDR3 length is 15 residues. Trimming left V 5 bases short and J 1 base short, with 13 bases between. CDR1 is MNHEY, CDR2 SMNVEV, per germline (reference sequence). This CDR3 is CASSPFPEGTDTQYF. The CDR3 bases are TGTGCCAGCAGTCCCTTTCCGGAGGGCACAGATACGCAGTATTTT.

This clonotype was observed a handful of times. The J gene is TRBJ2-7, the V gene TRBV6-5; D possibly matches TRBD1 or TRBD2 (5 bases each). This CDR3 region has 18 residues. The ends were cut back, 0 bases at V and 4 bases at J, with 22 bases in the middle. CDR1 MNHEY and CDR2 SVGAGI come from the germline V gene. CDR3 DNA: TGTGCCAGCAGTTACTCTCCAGGGAGAAGCTTCCCACGGTACGAGCAGTACGTC. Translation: CASSYSPGRSFPRYEQYV.

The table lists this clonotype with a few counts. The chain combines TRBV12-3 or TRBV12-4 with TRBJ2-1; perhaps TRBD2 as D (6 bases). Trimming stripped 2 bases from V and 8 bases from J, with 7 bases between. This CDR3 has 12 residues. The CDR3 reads CASSLWGDEQFF. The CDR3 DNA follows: TGTGCCAGCAGTTTATGGGGGGATGAGCAGTTCTTC.

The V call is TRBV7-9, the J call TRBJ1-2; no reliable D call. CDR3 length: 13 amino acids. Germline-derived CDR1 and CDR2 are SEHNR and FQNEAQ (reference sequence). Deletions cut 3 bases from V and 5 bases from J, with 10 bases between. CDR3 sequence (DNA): TGTGCCAGCAGCTTGGAAGGGTGGTATGGCTACACCTTC. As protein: CASSLEGWYGYTF.

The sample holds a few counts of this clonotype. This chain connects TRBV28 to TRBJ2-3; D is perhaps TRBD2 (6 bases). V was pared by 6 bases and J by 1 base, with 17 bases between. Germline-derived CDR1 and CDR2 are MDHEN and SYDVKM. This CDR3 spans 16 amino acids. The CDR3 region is CASSRTTRIGTDTQYF. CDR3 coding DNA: TGTGCCAGCAGCCGTACGACTAGAATCGGCACAGATACGCAGTATTTT.

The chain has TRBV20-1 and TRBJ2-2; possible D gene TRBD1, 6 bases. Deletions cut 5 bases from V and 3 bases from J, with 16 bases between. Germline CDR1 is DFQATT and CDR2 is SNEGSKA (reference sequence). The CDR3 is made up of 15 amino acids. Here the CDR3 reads CSAPRTEEDTGELFF. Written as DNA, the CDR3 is TGCAGTGCTCCACGGACAGAAGAGGACACCGGGGAGCTGTTTTTT.

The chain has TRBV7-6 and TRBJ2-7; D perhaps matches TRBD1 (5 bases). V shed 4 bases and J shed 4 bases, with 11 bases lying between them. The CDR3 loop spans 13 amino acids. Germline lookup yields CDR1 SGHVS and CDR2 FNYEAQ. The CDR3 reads CASSSGPPYEQYF. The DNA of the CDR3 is TGTGCCAGCAGCTCAGGGCCTCCTTACGAGCAGTACTTC.

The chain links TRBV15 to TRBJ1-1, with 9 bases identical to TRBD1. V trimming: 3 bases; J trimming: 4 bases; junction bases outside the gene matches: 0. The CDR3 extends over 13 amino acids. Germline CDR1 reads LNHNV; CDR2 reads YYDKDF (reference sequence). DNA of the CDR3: TGTGCCACCAGCAGGGACAGGGGCACTGAAGCTTTCTTT. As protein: CATSRDRGTEAFF.

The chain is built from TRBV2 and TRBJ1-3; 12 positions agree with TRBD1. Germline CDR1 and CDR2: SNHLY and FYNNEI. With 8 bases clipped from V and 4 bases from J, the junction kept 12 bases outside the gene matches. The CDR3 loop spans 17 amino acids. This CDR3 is CASGNLPGQGAGNTIYF. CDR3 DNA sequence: TGTGCCAGCGGAAACCTCCCGGGACAGGGGGCCGGAAACACCATATATTTT.

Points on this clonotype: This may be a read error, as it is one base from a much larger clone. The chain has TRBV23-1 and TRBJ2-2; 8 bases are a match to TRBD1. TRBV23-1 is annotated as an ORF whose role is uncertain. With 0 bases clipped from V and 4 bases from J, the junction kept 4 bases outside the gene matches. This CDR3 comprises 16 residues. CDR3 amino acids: CASSQSWTGTTGELFF. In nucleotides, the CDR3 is TGCGCCAGCAGTCAATCGTGGACAGGGACCACCGGGGAGCTGTTTTTT.

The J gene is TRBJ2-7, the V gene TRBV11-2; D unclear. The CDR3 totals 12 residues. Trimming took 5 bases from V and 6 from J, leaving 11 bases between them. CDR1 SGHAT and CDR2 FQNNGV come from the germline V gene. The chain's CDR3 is CASSHESPEQYV. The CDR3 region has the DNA TGTGCCAGCAGCCACGAGAGCCCCGAGCAGTACGTC.

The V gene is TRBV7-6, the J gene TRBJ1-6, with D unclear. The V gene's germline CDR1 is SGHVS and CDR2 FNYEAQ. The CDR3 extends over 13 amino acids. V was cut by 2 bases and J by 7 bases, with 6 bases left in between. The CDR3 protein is CASSLLGNSPLHF. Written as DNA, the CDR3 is TGTGCCAGCAGCTTACTCGGGAATTCACCCCTCCACTTT.

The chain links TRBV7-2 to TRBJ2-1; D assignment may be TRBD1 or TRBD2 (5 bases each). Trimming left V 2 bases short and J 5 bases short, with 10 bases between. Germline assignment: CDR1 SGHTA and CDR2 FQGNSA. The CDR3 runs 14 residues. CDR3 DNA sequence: TGTGCCAGCAGCTTAATGGGACCCCACAATGAGCAGTTCTTC. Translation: CASSLMGPHNEQFF.

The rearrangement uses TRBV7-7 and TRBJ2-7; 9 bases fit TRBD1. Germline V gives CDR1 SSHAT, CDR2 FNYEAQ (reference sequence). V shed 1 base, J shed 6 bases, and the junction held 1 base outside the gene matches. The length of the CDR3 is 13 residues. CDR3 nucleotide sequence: TGTGCCAGCAGCTTAGGGACAGGGGCCGAGCAGTACTTC. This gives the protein CASSLGTGAEQYF.

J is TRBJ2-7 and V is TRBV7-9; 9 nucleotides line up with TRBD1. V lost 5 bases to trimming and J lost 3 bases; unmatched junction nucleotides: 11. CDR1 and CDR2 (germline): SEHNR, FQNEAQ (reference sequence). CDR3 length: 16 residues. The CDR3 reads CASSPTTGTGIYEQYV. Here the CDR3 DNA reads TGTGCCAGCAGCCCCACCACCGGGACAGGGATCTACGAGCAGTACGTC.

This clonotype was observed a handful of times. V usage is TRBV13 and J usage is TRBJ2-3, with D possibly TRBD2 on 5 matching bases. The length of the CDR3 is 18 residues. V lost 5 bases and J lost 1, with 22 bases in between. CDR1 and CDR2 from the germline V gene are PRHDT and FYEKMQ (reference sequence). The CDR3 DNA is TGTGCCAGCAGCCCCTGGCAAGCGGATAGGGCTGGCACAGATACGCAGTATTTT. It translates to CASSPWQADRAGTDTQYF.

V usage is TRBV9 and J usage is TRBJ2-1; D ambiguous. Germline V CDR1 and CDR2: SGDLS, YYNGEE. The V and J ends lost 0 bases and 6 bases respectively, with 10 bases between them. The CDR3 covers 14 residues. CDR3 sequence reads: CASSVGETFNEQFF. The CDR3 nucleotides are TGTGCCAGCAGCGTAGGTGAAACCTTCAATGAGCAGTTCTTC.

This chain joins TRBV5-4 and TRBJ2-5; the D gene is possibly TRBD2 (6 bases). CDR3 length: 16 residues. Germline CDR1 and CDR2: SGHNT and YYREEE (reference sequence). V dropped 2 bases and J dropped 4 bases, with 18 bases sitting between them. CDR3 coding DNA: TGTGCCAGCAGCTTAGGGGCAGGGACTTCGGGAGAGACCCAGTACTTC. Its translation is CASSLGAGTSGETQYF.

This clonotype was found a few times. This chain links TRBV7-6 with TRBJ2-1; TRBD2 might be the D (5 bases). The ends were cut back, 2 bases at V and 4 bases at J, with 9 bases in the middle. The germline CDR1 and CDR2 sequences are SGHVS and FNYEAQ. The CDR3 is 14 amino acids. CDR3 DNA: TGTGCCAGCAGCTTAACTGGACTTTACAATGAGCAGTTCTTC. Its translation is CASSLTGLYNEQFF.

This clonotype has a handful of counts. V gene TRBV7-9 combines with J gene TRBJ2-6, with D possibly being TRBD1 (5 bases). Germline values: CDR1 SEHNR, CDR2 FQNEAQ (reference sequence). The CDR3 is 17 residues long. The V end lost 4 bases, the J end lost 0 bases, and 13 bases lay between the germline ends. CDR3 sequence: CASSSTGDYSGANVLTF. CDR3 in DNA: TGTGCCAGCAGCTCAACAGGAGATTACTCTGGGGCCAACGTCCTGACTTTC.

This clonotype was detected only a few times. CDR3 bases: TGTGCCAGCAGTTACTCGAAACAGCCGTTTTGGCCCCAGCATTTT. Translation gives CASSYSKQPFWPQHF. V gene TRBV6-5 combines with J gene TRBJ1-5; D not certain. The germline V gene has CDR1 MNHEY and CDR2 SVGAGI. Trimming took 0 bases from V and 9 from J, leaving 15 bases between them. The CDR3 is 15 residues long.

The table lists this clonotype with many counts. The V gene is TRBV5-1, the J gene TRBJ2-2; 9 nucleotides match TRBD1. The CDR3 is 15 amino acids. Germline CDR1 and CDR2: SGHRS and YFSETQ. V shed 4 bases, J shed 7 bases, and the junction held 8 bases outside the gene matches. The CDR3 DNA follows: TGCGCCAGCAGCGTGGGACAGGGAGGGATCGGGGAGCTGTTTTTT. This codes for CASSVGQGGIGELFF.

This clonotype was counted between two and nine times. The CDR3 region has the DNA TGTGCCAGCAGCCTCAGGGACAGCTCCTACAATGAGCAGTTCTTC. It specifies CASSLRDSSYNEQFF. This chain connects TRBV6-2 or TRBV6-3 to TRBJ2-1, with TRBD1 matching over 7 bases. CDR1 and CDR2 (germline): MNHEY, SVGEGT. There are 15 residues in the CDR3. Trimming took 6 bases from V and 0 from J; bases not matched to a gene: 5.

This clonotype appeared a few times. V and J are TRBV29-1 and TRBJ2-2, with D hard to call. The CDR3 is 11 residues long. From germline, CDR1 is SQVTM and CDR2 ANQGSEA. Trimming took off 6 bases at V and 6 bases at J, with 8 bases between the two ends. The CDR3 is CSVPRAGELFF. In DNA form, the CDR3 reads TGCAGCGTGCCCCGCGCCGGGGAGCTGTTTTTT.

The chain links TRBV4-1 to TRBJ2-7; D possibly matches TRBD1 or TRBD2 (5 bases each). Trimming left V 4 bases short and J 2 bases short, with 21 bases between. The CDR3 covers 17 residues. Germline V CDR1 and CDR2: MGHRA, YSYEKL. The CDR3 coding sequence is TGCGCCAGCAGCCCCATCCTCGGGACGGACACCGCCTACGAGCAGTACTTC. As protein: CASSPILGTDTAYEQYF.

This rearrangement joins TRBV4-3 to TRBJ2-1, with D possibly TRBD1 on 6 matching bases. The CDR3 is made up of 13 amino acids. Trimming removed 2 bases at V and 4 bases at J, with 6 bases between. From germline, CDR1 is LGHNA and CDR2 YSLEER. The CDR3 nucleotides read TGCGCCAGCAGCCAAACAGGGTACAATGAGCAGTTCTTC. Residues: CASSQTGYNEQFF.

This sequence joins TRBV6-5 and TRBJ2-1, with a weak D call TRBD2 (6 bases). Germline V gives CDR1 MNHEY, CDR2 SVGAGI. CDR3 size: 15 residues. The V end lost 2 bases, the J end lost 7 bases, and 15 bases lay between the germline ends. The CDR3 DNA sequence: TGTGCCAGCAGTTACAGACTAGTCCAGGCTAATGAGCAGTTCTTC. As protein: CASSYRLVQANEQFF.